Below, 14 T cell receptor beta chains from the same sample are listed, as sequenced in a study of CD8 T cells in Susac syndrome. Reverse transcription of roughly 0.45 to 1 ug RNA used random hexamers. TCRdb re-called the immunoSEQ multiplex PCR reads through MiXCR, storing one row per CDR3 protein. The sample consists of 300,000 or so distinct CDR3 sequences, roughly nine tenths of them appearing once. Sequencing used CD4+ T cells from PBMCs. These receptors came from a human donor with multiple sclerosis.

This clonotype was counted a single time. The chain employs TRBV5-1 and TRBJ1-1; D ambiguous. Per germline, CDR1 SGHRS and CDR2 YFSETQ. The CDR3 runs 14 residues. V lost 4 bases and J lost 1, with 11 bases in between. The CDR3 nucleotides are TGCGCCAGCAGCCTAACAGCCCAGAACACTGAAGCTTTCTTT. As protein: CASSLTAQNTEAFF.

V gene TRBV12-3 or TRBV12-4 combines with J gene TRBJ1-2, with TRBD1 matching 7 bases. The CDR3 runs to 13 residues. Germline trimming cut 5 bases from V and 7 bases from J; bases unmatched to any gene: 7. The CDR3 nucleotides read TGTGCCAGCAGTCGACAGGGTGTTTCTGGCTACACCTTC. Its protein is CASSRQGVSGYTF.

The CDR3 region has the DNA TGTGCCAGCAGCTTAAGTAGCGAGCAGTTCTTC. Translation: CASSLSSEQFF. V gene TRBV7-9 combines with J gene TRBJ2-1; D is uncertain. Germline V lookup: CDR1 SEHNR, CDR2 FQNEAQ (reference sequence). Trimming removed 2 bases from V and 10 bases from J, with 6 bases in between. CDR3 length equals 11 residues. Together with reference TRBV7-9 and TRBJ2-1, the CDR3 gives the full variable domain: DTGVSQNPRHKITKRGQNVTFRCDPISEHNRLYWYRQTLGQGPEFLTYFQNEAQLEKSRLLSDRFSAERPKGSFSTLEIQRTEQGDSAMYLCASSLSSEQFFGPGTRLTVL.

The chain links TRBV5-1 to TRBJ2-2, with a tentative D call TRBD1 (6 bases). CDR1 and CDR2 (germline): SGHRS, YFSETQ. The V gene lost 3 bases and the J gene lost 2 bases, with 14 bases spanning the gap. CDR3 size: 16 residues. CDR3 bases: TGCGCCAGCAGCTCAATGGGGGCTATAAACACCGGGGAGCTGTTTTTT. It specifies CASSSMGAINTGELFF.

In DNA form, the CDR3 reads TGTGCCAGCACAGGTCAGACCTACGAGCAGTACTTC. Protein: CASTGQTYEQYF. The J gene is TRBJ2-7, the V gene TRBV6-2 or TRBV6-3, with D uncertain. Germline V lookup: CDR1 MNHEY, CDR2 SVGEGT. The CDR3 extends over 12 amino acids. V was shortened by 7 bases and J by 2 bases, with 9 bases between the two germline ends.

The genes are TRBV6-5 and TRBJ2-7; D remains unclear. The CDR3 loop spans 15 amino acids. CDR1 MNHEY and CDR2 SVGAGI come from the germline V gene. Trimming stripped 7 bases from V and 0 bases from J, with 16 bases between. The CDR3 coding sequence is TGTGCCAGCACCCCGTTGGGTCCCACCTCCTACGAGCAGTACTTC. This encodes CASTPLGPTSYEQYF.

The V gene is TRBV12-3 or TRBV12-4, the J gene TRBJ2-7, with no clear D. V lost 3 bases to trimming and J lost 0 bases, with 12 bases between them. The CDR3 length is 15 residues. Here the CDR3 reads CASSLRSRTSYEQYF. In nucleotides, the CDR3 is TGTGCCAGCAGTTTGAGGTCCAGGACCTCCTACGAGCAGTACTTC.

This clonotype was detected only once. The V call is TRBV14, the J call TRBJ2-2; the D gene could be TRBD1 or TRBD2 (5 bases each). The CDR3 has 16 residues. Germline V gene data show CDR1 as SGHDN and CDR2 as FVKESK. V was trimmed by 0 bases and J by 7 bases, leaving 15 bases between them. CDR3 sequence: CASSQDGGIQNGELFF. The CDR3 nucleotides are TGTGCCAGCAGCCAAGATGGGGGAATCCAAAACGGGGAGCTGTTTTTT.

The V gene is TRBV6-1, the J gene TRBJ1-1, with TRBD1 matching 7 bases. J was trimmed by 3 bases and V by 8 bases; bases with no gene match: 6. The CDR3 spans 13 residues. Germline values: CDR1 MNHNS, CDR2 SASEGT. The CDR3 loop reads CASHRGGDTEAFF. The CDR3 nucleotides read TGTGCCAGCCACAGGGGAGGGGACACTGAAGCTTTCTTT.

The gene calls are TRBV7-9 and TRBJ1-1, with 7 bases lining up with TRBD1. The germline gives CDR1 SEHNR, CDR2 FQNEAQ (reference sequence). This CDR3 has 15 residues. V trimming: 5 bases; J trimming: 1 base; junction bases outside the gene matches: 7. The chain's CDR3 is CASSGLQGRNTEAFF. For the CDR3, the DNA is TGTGCCAGCAGCGGACTACAGGGGAGGAACACTGAAGCTTTCTTT.

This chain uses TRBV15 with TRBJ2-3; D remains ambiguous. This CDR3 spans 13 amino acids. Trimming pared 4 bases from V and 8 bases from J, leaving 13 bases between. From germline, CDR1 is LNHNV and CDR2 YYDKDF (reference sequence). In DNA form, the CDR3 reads TGTGCCACCAGCACTGAGCGCGACGGTACGCAGTATTTT. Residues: CATSTERDGTQYF.

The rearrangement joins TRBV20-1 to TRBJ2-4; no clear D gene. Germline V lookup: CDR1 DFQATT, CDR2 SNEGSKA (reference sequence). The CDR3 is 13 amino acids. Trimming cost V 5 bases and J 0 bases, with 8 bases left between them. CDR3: CSAPNLAKNIQYF. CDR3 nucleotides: TGCAGTGCTCCGAACCTAGCCAAAAACATTCAGTACTTC.

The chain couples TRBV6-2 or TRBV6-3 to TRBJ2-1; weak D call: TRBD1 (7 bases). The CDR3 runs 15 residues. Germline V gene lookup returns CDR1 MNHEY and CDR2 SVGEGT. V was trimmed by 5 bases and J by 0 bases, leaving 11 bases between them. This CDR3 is CASSQGGPSYNEQFF. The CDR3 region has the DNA TGTGCCAGCAGTCAGGGGGGCCCCTCCTACAATGAGCAGTTCTTC.

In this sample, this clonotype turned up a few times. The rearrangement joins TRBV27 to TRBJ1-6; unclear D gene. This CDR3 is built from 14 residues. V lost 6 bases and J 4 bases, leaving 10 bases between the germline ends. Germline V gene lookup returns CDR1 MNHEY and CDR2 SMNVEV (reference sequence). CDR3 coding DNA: TGTGCCAGCAGCCCGGATGGGTATAATTCACCCCTCCACTTT. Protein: CASSPDGYNSPLHF.